Presented here are 30 T cell receptor beta chains from one specimen sequenced in a study of blood T cell repertoires in COVID-19. Profiling relied on immunoSEQ multiplex PCR, and the TCRdb table lists in-frame clones only, not all of them. The table records 88,000 or so clones, about 83% of them present only once. Sequencing was carried out using peripheral blood. The receptors were sampled from a human donor in a cohort sampled during active COVID-19.

This rearrangement joins TRBV5-1 to TRBJ1-2, with D possibly matching TRBD1 (6 bases). Trimming removed 3 bases from V and 2 bases from J, with 23 bases in between. The germline V gene has CDR1 SGHRS and CDR2 YFSETQ. This CDR3 has 18 residues. The CDR3 bases are TGCGCCAGCAGCTCCGGGACACCCACAAATGCCCCCAACTATGGCTACACCTTC. Its translation is CASSSGTPTNAPNYGYTF. Full variable domain (rest looked up from reference TRBV5-1 and TRBJ1-2): KAGVTQTPRYLIKTRGQQVTLSCSPISGHRSVSWYQQTPGQGLQFLFEYFSETQRNKGNFPGRFSGRQFSNSRSEMNVSTLELGDSALYLCASSSGTPTNAPNYGYTFGSGTRLTVV.

V gene TRBV19 combines with J gene TRBJ2-1, with 12 bases matching TRBD1. The CDR3 runs 14 residues. Germline trimming cut 8 bases from V and 7 bases from J; bases unmatched to any gene: 6. CDR1 is LNHDA, CDR2 SQIVND, per germline (reference sequence). This chain's CDR3 is CASGDRGRWNEQFF. The CDR3 DNA follows: TGTGCCAGTGGGGACAGGGGGCGGTGGAATGAGCAGTTCTTC.

The chain employs TRBV5-6 and TRBJ1-6; D gene unclear. Trimming took 2 bases from V and 10 from J, leaving 7 bases between them. Germline CDR1 reads SGHDT; CDR2 reads YYEEEE. The length of the CDR3 is 12 residues. The CDR3: CASSFGVSPLHF. The CDR3 region has the DNA TGTGCCAGCAGCTTCGGGGTCTCACCCCTCCACTTT.

The rearrangement uses TRBV19 and TRBJ2-1, with D possibly TRBD2 on 6 matching bases. The V and J ends lost 5 bases and 0 bases respectively, with 14 bases between them. The germline CDR1 and CDR2 sequences are LNHDA and SQIVND (reference sequence). The CDR3 is 16 residues long. The CDR3 region has the DNA TGTGCCAGTAGTTCCCTAGCGCAGAGCTCCTACAATGAGCAGTTCTTC. Protein: CASSSLAQSSYNEQFF.

V and J are TRBV5-6 and TRBJ1-2; 9 bases are shared with TRBD1. V dropped 4 bases and J dropped 3; count of bases not matched to a gene: 7. The CDR3 runs to 15 residues. Per germline, CDR1 SGHDT and CDR2 YYEEEE. The chain's CDR3 is CASSPGQGRDYGYTF. CDR3 nucleotide sequence: TGTGCCAGCAGCCCCGGACAGGGGAGGGACTATGGCTACACCTTC.

This clone has only a few counts. Within the sample, other DNA sequences also encode this same CDR3. The V and J genes are TRBV19 and TRBJ2-2, with D unresolved. Between the trimmed V and J ends, which lost 3 bases and 1 base, there was a span of 6 bases. The CDR3 consists of 14 residues. Germline assignment: CDR1 LNHDA and CDR2 SQIVND (reference sequence). DNA of the CDR3: TGTGCCAGTAGTATCTCTCTGAACACCGGGGAGCTGTTTTTT. This translates into CASSISLNTGELFF.

As DNA, the CDR3 is TGTGCCAGTAGTACCACCGGATCAGGGGGGAATGGCTACACCTTC. This sequence encodes CASSTTGSGGNGYTF. The J gene is TRBJ1-2, the V gene TRBV19; the match to TRBD1 covers 7 bases. The junction had 11 bases not matched to a gene; V was cut back by 4 bases and J by 6 bases. CDR1 is LNHDA, CDR2 SQIVND, per germline (reference sequence). The CDR3 is 15 residues long.

V and J are TRBV5-1 and TRBJ2-7; D is unresolved. The germline V gene encodes CDR1 SGHRS and CDR2 YFSETQ. CDR3 size: 14 residues. The V gene lost 1 base and the J gene lost 1 base, with 9 bases spanning the gap. The CDR3 region is CASSLSDPSYEQYF. The CDR3 DNA follows: TGCGCCAGCAGCTTGAGCGACCCTTCCTACGAGCAGTACTTC. Based on the CDR3 plus reference TRBV5-1 and TRBJ2-7, the full variable domain is KAGVTQTPRYLIKTRGQQVTLSCSPISGHRSVSWYQQTPGQGLQFLFEYFSETQRNKGNFPGRFSGRQFSNSRSEMNVSTLELGDSALYLCASSLSDPSYEQYFGPGTRLTVT.

CDR3 coding DNA: TGTGCCAGCAAGGTGGCGGCTCAAAATTCACCCCTCCACTTT. It specifies CASKVAAQNSPLHF. The chain couples TRBV27 to TRBJ1-6; D unclear. The CDR3 is 14 residues long. Germline loops: CDR1 MNHEY, CDR2 SMNVEV (reference sequence). V lost 7 bases and J 7 bases, leaving 14 bases between the germline ends.

V is TRBV18 and J is TRBJ1-1; 8 bases align to TRBD1. The J segment lost 4 bases and the V segment lost 0 bases, leaving 10 bases of the junction unmatched. The germline CDR1 and CDR2 sequences are KGHSH and LQKENI. The CDR3 contains 17 residues. The CDR3 DNA sequence: TGTGCCAGCTCACCACCATCCCCAGGGGGCGCGGGCACTGAAGCTTTCTTT. Protein product: CASSPPSPGGAGTEAFF.

V is TRBV10-2 and J is TRBJ2-1, with 8 bases identical to TRBD2. This CDR3 spans 15 amino acids. Per the germline V gene, CDR1 is WSHSY and CDR2 is SAAADI. V gave up 7 bases and J gave up 8 bases; unmatched junction bases: 13. This CDR3 reads CASTFSGAPGDEQFF. CDR3 in DNA: TGCGCCAGCACCTTTAGCGGGGCCCCGGGTGATGAGCAGTTCTTC.

This chain links TRBV2 with TRBJ2-1, with TRBD2 as a possible D gene (6 bases). CDR1 and CDR2 from the germline V gene are SNHLY and FYNNEI. V gave up 5 bases and J gave up 0 bases, with 11 bases separating them. This CDR3 comprises 15 residues. CDR3 DNA sequence: TGTGCCAGCAGTCCTCGGGGGAACTCCTACAATGAGCAGTTCTTC. Residues: CASSPRGNSYNEQFF. The full variable domain, completed using reference TRBV2 and TRBJ2-1, is EPEVTQTPSHQVTQMGQEVILRCVPISNHLYFYWYRQILGQKVEFLVSFYNNEISEKSEIFDDQFSVERPDGSNFTLKIRSTKLEDSAMYFCASSPRGNSYNEQFFGPGTRLTVL.

This clone has just one count. CDR3 amino acids: CASSSGRRGTGELFF. Here the CDR3 DNA reads TGTGCCAGCAGTAGCGGGCGGCGAGGCACCGGGGAGCTGTTTTTT. This sequence joins TRBV9 and TRBJ2-2; 7 bases match TRBD2. In germline, CDR1 is SGDLS, CDR2 YYNGEE. This CDR3 comprises 15 residues. The junction had 8 bases not matched to a gene; V was cut back by 5 bases and J by 4 bases.

The chain carries TRBV9 and TRBJ2-1; 9 positions match TRBD2. J was trimmed by 4 bases and V by 2 bases; bases with no gene match: 19. The germline V gene has CDR1 SGDLS and CDR2 YYNGEE. The CDR3 contains 20 residues. CDR3 sequence reads: CASSVRTSEPRTTMYNEQFF. CDR3 in DNA: TGTGCCAGCAGCGTTCGGACTAGCGAACCAAGAACCACCATGTACAATGAGCAGTTCTTC.

The chain employs TRBV25-1 and TRBJ2-2, with 8 bases that match TRBD1. The CDR3 consists of 16 residues. Per germline, CDR1 MGHDK and CDR2 SYGVNS. V shed 8 bases, J shed 2 bases, and the junction held 10 bases outside the gene matches. CDR3 region: CASGAFDRGNTGELFF. CDR3 bases: TGTGCCAGCGGCGCCTTCGACAGGGGAAACACCGGGGAGCTGTTTTTT.

The chain recombines TRBV15 with TRBJ2-5; D gene unclear. Trimming left V 8 bases short and J 4 bases short, with 17 bases between. The CDR3 runs 14 residues. CDR1 and CDR2 from the germline V gene are LNHNV and YYDKDF (reference sequence). As DNA, the CDR3 is TGTGCCACCGCTCTTGGGCCGACGGCAGAGACCCAGTACTTC. Its protein product is CATALGPTAETQYF.

CDR3: CASSSLGLAGGMDTQYF. CDR3 nucleotide sequence: TGTGCCAGCAGTTCACTTGGACTAGCGGGAGGTATGGATACGCAGTATTTT. The chain uses TRBV28 and TRBJ2-3, with 14 bases lining up with TRBD2. The CDR3 totals 17 residues. Germline CDR1 MDHEN, CDR2 SYDVKM. V shed 4 bases, J shed 6 bases, and the junction held 9 bases outside the gene matches.

The genes are TRBV9 and TRBJ1-3, with 9 bases matching TRBD1. Germline trimming cut 3 bases from V and 3 bases from J; bases unmatched to any gene: 4. The germline gives CDR1 SGDLS, CDR2 YYNGEE. This CDR3 is built from 15 residues. CDR3 amino acids: CASSARDRVGNTIYF. Written as DNA, the CDR3 is TGTGCCAGCAGCGCCCGGGACAGGGTTGGAAACACCATATATTTT.

The gene calls are TRBV7-6 and TRBJ1-5; D gene uncertain. The V end was cut by 1 base, the J end by 2 bases, with 9 bases between. CDR1 and CDR2 (germline): SGHVS, FNYEAQ. The length of the CDR3 is 15 residues. The CDR3 sequence: CASSLGRFGNQPQHF. CDR3 in DNA: TGTGCCAGCAGCTTAGGGAGGTTCGGCAATCAGCCCCAGCATTTT.

The CDR3 is CASSFGTRNNQPQHF. CDR3 DNA: TGTGCCAGCAGCTTCGGGACACGTAATAATCAGCCCCAGCATTTT. V usage is TRBV5-8 and J usage is TRBJ1-5; a weak D match, TRBD1 (6 bases). The CDR3 is 15 amino acids. Germline assignment: CDR1 SGHTS and CDR2 YDEGEE. With 2 bases removed from V and 4 bases from J, the gap between germline ends came to 13 bases.

This clone has a handful of counts. The V and J genes are TRBV28 and TRBJ2-7; D might be TRBD2 (5 bases). The germline V and J ends were trimmed by 10 bases and 0 bases, with 13 bases remaining between them. Germline CDR1 reads MDHEN; CDR2 reads SYDVKM. This CDR3 spans 13 amino acids. The CDR3 DNA is TGTGCCACCCCTGGACTGAGCTCCTACGAGCAGTACTTC. Protein: CATPGLSSYEQYF.

This clone appeared once. The genes are TRBV2 and TRBJ2-2; 8 bases are shared with TRBD2. Germline trimming cut 5 bases from V and 8 bases from J; bases unmatched to any gene: 10. Germline V gene lookup returns CDR1 SNHLY and CDR2 FYNNEI. CDR3 length: 15 residues. The CDR3 spells CASSQPGLGGGELFF. In DNA form, the CDR3 reads TGTGCCAGCAGTCAACCGGGACTAGGAGGTGGGGAGCTGTTTTTT.

V is TRBV3-1 (or the pseudogene TRBV3-2) and J is TRBJ1-1; D is unclear. Germline CDR1 reads LGHDT; CDR2 reads YNNKEL (reference sequence). Trimming took off 6 bases at V and 2 bases at J, with 13 bases between the two ends. The CDR3 has 14 amino acids. CDR3 bases: TGTGCCAGCAGAGGTTGGGGAGGAAACACTGAAGCTTTCTTT. It translates to CASRGWGGNTEAFF.

The chain employs TRBV6-2 or TRBV6-3 and TRBJ1-1, with a possible D match to TRBD1 (6 bases). The CDR3 is made up of 13 amino acids. The V end lost 3 bases, the J end lost 8 bases, and 13 bases lay between the germline ends. Germline V gene sequence: CDR1 MNHEY, CDR2 SVGEGT. The CDR3 nucleotides read TGTGCCAGCAGTTATATCTCAGGGGTAGAAGCTTTCTTT. Its protein product is CASSYISGVEAFF.

The chain links TRBV18 to TRBJ1-2, with a weak D call TRBD1 (6 bases). The CDR3 has 14 amino acids. Trimming removed 2 bases at V and 2 bases at J, with 9 bases between. Germline assignment: CDR1 KGHSH and CDR2 LQKENI. DNA for the CDR3: TGTGCCAGCTCACCAGCAGGGGAGAACTATGGCTACACCTTC. Protein sequence: CASSPAGENYGYTF.

V and J are TRBV3-1 (or the pseudogene TRBV3-2) and TRBJ2-1, with 12 bases aligning to TRBD2. Germline loops: CDR1 LGHDT, CDR2 YNNKEL (reference sequence). The ends lost 4 bases at V and 6 bases at J; junction bases unmatched: 4. This CDR3 comprises 15 residues. DNA for the CDR3: TGTGCCAGCAGCCGAGGGACTAGCGGGTTCAATGAGCAGTTCTTC. Amino acid sequence: CASSRGTSGFNEQFF.

V usage is TRBV5-8 and J usage is TRBJ2-1; TRBD1 matches 9 bases. This CDR3 is 15 amino acids long. CDR1 and CDR2 (germline): SGHTS, YDEGEE. V lost 4 bases, J lost 2 bases, and 4 bases stayed unmatched. The DNA for the CDR3 is TGTGCCAGCAGCCAGGGACAGGGAACCTACAATGAGCAGTTCTTC. Protein: CASSQGQGTYNEQFF.

As concerns this clone: The junction departs from germline at one end; a sequencing error may be responsible. This chain uses TRBV19 with TRBJ1-1, with 12 nucleotides matching TRBD1. This CDR3 is 13 amino acids long. Looked up from germline, CDR1 is LNHDA and CDR2 is SQIVND (reference sequence). CDR3 sequence (DNA): TGTGCCAGTAATGGCCGGGACAGGGGGCCGGAAATCTTT. Translating it yields CASNGRDRGPEIF.

The rearrangement joins TRBV19 to TRBJ2-6, with no clear D. The CDR3 covers 15 residues. Trimming cost V 4 bases and J 4 bases, with 11 bases left between them. Germline V gives CDR1 LNHDA, CDR2 SQIVND (reference sequence). The DNA of the CDR3 is TGTGCCAGTAGTACCCCAGTTACCGGGGCCAACGTCCTGACTTTC. Its translation is CASSTPVTGANVLTF.

The chain joins TRBV9 to TRBJ1-1, with unresolved D. V dropped 4 bases and J dropped 1 base, with 11 bases sitting between them. This CDR3 region has 14 residues. Germline V lookup: CDR1 SGDLS, CDR2 YYNGEE. DNA of the CDR3: TGTGCCAGCAGCCTCCGGACTGAGAACACTGAAGCTTTCTTT. Its translation is CASSLRTENTEAFF.